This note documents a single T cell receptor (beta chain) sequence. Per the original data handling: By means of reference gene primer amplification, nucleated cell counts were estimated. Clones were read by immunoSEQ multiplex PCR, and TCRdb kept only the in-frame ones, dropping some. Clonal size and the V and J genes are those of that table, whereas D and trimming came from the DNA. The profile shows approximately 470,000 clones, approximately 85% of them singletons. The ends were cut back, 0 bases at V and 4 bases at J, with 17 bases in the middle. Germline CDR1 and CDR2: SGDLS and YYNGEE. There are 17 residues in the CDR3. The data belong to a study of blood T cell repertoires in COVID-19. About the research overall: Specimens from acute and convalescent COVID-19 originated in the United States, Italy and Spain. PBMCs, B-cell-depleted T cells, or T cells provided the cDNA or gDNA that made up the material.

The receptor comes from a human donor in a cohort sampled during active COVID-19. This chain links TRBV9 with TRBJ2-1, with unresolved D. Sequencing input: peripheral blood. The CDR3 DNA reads TGTGCCAGCAGCGTAGCCTGGCTCGCCAACCCTTACAATGAGCAGTTCTTC. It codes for CASSVAWLANPYNEQFF.